A selection of T cell receptor beta chains follows, all from one sample in a study of CD8 T cells in ankylosing spondylitis. TCRdb reprocessed the 5' RACE reads with MiXCR, giving one entry per CDR3 protein. Here the sample spans about 170,000 distinct CDR3 sequences, 15% to 20% being singletons. Specimen: blood, either unsorted or a sorted T cell fraction (not recorded which). These receptors originate from a male donor with ankylosing spondylitis or in good health (not recorded which). Both conserved end residues are part of each CDR3. Each record gives: CDR3 protein, V gene, CDR3 length, J gene.

CDR3 protein: CAISESLGQHYNSPLHF
V gene: TRBV10-3
CDR3 length: 17
J gene: TRBJ1-6

CDR3 protein: CASSPPSRGPSYEQYF
V gene: TRBV18
CDR3 length: 16
J gene: TRBJ2-7

CDR3 protein: CASSSLPGSSYNEQFF
V gene: TRBV5-1
CDR3 length: 16
J gene: TRBJ2-1

CDR3 protein: CASGSHGTGELFF
V gene: TRBV12-3/TRBV12-4
CDR3 length: 13
J gene: TRBJ2-2

CDR3 protein: CASREVNTEAFF
V gene: TRBV5-1
CDR3 length: 12
J gene: TRBJ1-1

CDR3 protein: CASSPGRGQETQYF
V gene: TRBV18
CDR3 length: 14
J gene: TRBJ2-5

CDR3 protein: CSARRVDSDQPQHF
V gene: TRBV20-1
CDR3 length: 14
J gene: TRBJ1-5

CDR3 protein: CASSTLYHEGLGDTQYF
V gene: TRBV27
CDR3 length: 17
J gene: TRBJ2-3

CDR3 protein: CSARGAGQETQYF
V gene: TRBV20-1
CDR3 length: 13
J gene: TRBJ2-5

CDR3 protein: CASSLGLAGNYEQYF
V gene: TRBV5-1
CDR3 length: 15
J gene: TRBJ2-7

CDR3 protein: CASSDRLAGAGELFF
V gene: TRBV2
CDR3 length: 15
J gene: TRBJ2-2

CDR3 protein: CASSYELAGGNIPSYNEQFF
V gene: TRBV5-1
CDR3 length: 20
J gene: TRBJ2-1

CDR3 protein: CASSLDLESYNEQFF
V gene: TRBV7-7
CDR3 length: 15
J gene: TRBJ2-1

CDR3 protein: CASRKLALDEQFF
V gene: TRBV12-3/TRBV12-4
CDR3 length: 13
J gene: TRBJ2-1

CDR3 protein: CASSPPAQENTDTQYF
V gene: TRBV5-6
CDR3 length: 16
J gene: TRBJ2-3

CDR3 protein: CASSQFRNTEAFF
V gene: TRBV9
CDR3 length: 13
J gene: TRBJ1-1

CDR3 protein: CSALGYEQYF
V gene: TRBV29-1
CDR3 length: 10
J gene: TRBJ2-7

CDR3 protein: CASSLLGGRNTEAFF
V gene: TRBV28
CDR3 length: 15
J gene: TRBJ1-1

CDR3 protein: CSVELATSYNEQFF
V gene: TRBV29-1
CDR3 length: 14
J gene: TRBJ2-1

CDR3 protein: CASTSEGNTGELFF
V gene: TRBV2
CDR3 length: 14
J gene: TRBJ2-2

CDR3 protein: CASSPESNTQYF
V gene: TRBV5-1
CDR3 length: 12
J gene: TRBJ2-3

CDR3 protein: CASSFWREGAGELFF
V gene: TRBV12-3/TRBV12-4
CDR3 length: 15
J gene: TRBJ2-2

CDR3 protein: CSVQVYGYTF
V gene: TRBV29-1
CDR3 length: 10
J gene: TRBJ1-2

CDR3 protein: CASRRGGLNTEAFF
V gene: TRBV10-2
CDR3 length: 14
J gene: TRBJ1-1

CDR3 protein: CASSTLSDLASTDTQYF
V gene: TRBV4-1
CDR3 length: 17
J gene: TRBJ2-3

CDR3 protein: CASSLFAGANTEAFF
V gene: TRBV7-2
CDR3 length: 15
J gene: TRBJ1-1

CDR3 protein: CASTSWTYNEQFF
V gene: TRBV6-1
CDR3 length: 13
J gene: TRBJ2-1

CDR3 protein: CASGERQPQHF
V gene: TRBV3-1
CDR3 length: 11
J gene: TRBJ1-5

CDR3 protein: CAISEAHTEQYF
V gene: TRBV10-3
CDR3 length: 12
J gene: TRBJ2-7

CDR3 protein: CASSDQRGLGGLDSPLHF
V gene: TRBV6-4
CDR3 length: 18
J gene: TRBJ1-6

CDR3 protein: CASSLGHTDTQYF
V gene: TRBV11-2
CDR3 length: 13
J gene: TRBJ2-3

CDR3 protein: CAIRPPGTSFKNEQFF
V gene: TRBV2
CDR3 length: 16
J gene: TRBJ2-1

CDR3 protein: CAISDLDTPLNTGELFF
V gene: TRBV10-3
CDR3 length: 17
J gene: TRBJ2-2

CDR3 protein: CASSLTSGNDNEQFF
V gene: TRBV7-2
CDR3 length: 15
J gene: TRBJ2-1

CDR3 protein: CASTTGIGYTF
V gene: TRBV6-2/TRBV6-3
CDR3 length: 11
J gene: TRBJ1-2

CDR3 protein: CASASSRDSGNSPLHF
V gene: TRBV5-1
CDR3 length: 16
J gene: TRBJ1-6

CDR3 protein: CASSFRPNEGGNTIYF
V gene: TRBV12-3/TRBV12-4
CDR3 length: 16
J gene: TRBJ1-3

CDR3 protein: CASKSGISYNEQFF
V gene: TRBV5-1
CDR3 length: 14
J gene: TRBJ2-1

CDR3 protein: CASSLDRVHEQYF
V gene: TRBV28
CDR3 length: 13
J gene: TRBJ2-7

CDR3 protein: CASSRDRLGQPQHF
V gene: TRBV6-1
CDR3 length: 14
J gene: TRBJ1-5

CDR3 protein: CASSSGHSNQPQHF
V gene: TRBV12-3/TRBV12-4
CDR3 length: 14
J gene: TRBJ1-5

CDR3 protein: CATSRGGSLAGQFF
V gene: TRBV15
CDR3 length: 14
J gene: TRBJ2-1

CDR3 protein: CASSFQGPYTGELFF
V gene: TRBV12-3/TRBV12-4
CDR3 length: 15
J gene: TRBJ2-2

CDR3 protein: CASSYSNPEFNEQFF
V gene: TRBV6-5
CDR3 length: 15
J gene: TRBJ2-1

CDR3 protein: CSVDTDRRYTF
V gene: TRBV29-1
CDR3 length: 11
J gene: TRBJ1-2

CDR3 protein: CASTPGGLDTEAFF
V gene: TRBV5-1
CDR3 length: 14
J gene: TRBJ1-1

CDR3 protein: CASSHWGGSGREETQYF
V gene: TRBV5-5
CDR3 length: 17
J gene: TRBJ2-5

CDR3 protein: CASSSDSADTQYF
V gene: TRBV11-2
CDR3 length: 13
J gene: TRBJ2-3

CDR3 protein: CASSSPTSGRNNEQFF
V gene: TRBV28
CDR3 length: 16
J gene: TRBJ2-1

CDR3 protein: CAGSLEREQYF
V gene: TRBV7-6
CDR3 length: 11
J gene: TRBJ2-7

CDR3 protein: CASSPGLLSAYEQYF
V gene: TRBV7-2
CDR3 length: 15
J gene: TRBJ2-7

CDR3 protein: CATSRSTSGAYNEQFF
V gene: TRBV15
CDR3 length: 16
J gene: TRBJ2-1

CDR3 protein: CSVEGDGEETQYF
V gene: TRBV29-1
CDR3 length: 13
J gene: TRBJ2-5

CDR3 protein: CASSPEQGSMNTEAFF
V gene: TRBV18
CDR3 length: 16
J gene: TRBJ1-1

CDR3 protein: CASSLAGLAISSYEQYF
V gene: TRBV11-1
CDR3 length: 17
J gene: TRBJ2-7

CDR3 protein: CAISDRGNTQYF
V gene: TRBV10-3
CDR3 length: 12
J gene: TRBJ2-3

CDR3 protein: CSGGTTVNGEQYF
V gene: TRBV29-1
CDR3 length: 13
J gene: TRBJ2-7

CDR3 protein: CAKGDEQFF
V gene: TRBV28
CDR3 length: 9
J gene: TRBJ2-1

CDR3 protein: CASSPGVRGYTF
V gene: TRBV14
CDR3 length: 12
J gene: TRBJ1-2

CDR3 protein: CSVVIGGNTEAFF
V gene: TRBV29-1
CDR3 length: 13
J gene: TRBJ1-1